These T cell receptor beta chains were read from a single sample in a study of post-analysis software for immune sequencing data. TCRdb recomputed calls from the PCR reads with MiXCR, one row per CDR3 protein. The sample consists of hundreds of thousands of distinct CDR3 sequences, around 60% of them appearing once. Material: blood. These receptors were obtained from a girl aged 2 to 10 with multiple sclerosis. Each CDR3 is given with its conserved first and last residue. The order of the fields is D gene, J gene, V gene, CDR3 length, clone size, CDR3 DNA, CDR3 protein. The D gene is left open where the match is weak. Only part of the rows carry a size: once, few, many, or a class if the clone is expanded.

D: TRBD2; J: TRBJ2-3; V: TRBV5-1; length: 19; size: NA; DNA: TGCGCCAGCAGCTTACAGGCGTCTAGCGGGAGGGCCAGCGCAGATACGCAGTATTTT; CDR3: CASSLQASSGRASADTQYF
D: NA; J: TRBJ1-2; V: TRBV20-1; length: 12; size: NA; DNA: TGCAGTGCCCCGTTTGGAGTAGAGGGCTACACCTTC; CDR3: CSAPFGVEGYTF
D: NA; J: TRBJ2-3; V: TRBV7-8; length: 14; size: NA; DNA: TGTGCCAGCAGCTTAGGGGGGGTTGCAGATACGCAGTATTTT; CDR3: CASSLGGVADTQYF
D: TRBD1; J: TRBJ1-2; V: TRBV7-2; length: 14; size: NA; DNA: TGTGCCAGCAGCCGGACAGGGGTGGTCTATGGCTACACCTTC; CDR3: CASSRTGVVYGYTF
D: TRBD2; J: TRBJ2-1; V: TRBV9; length: 16; size: few; DNA: TGTGCCAGCAGCGTAGGCGTAGCGGGAGAGGGGCTTGAGCAGTTCTTC; CDR3: CASSVGVAGEGLEQFF
D: TRBD1; J: TRBJ2-7; V: TRBV7-2; length: 15; size: NA; DNA: TGTGCCAGCAGCGGCCCCGGGACAGCTTCCTACGAGCAGTACTTC; CDR3: CASSGPGTASYEQYF
D: TRBD2; J: TRBJ2-7; V: TRBV5-1; length: 16; size: NA; DNA: TGCGCCAGCAGCTTGCTTGGCGGGAGCCCTTCGTACGAGCAGTACTTC; CDR3: CASSLLGGSPSYEQYF
D: NA; J: TRBJ2-3; V: TRBV7-2; length: 11; size: NA; DNA: TGTGCCAGCAGCTTAATGCAGGAGCAGTATTTT; CDR3: CASSLMQEQYF
D: NA; J: TRBJ1-5; V: TRBV6-1; length: 17; size: NA; DNA: TGTGCCAGCAGTGAAGTCGGAACCCACAAGTCGGATCAGCCCCAGCATTTT; CDR3: CASSEVGTHKSDQPQHF
D: NA; J: TRBJ2-6; V: TRBV18; length: 15; size: NA; DNA: TGTGCCAGCTCACCGACGGTCGCTGGGGCCAACGTCCTGACTTTC; CDR3: CASSPTVAGANVLTF